The T cell receptor (beta chain) under discussion was sequenced for a study of cytomegalovirus exposure and HLA in healthy donors. Whole-study findings and limits: Researchers reported in a later analysis that a missense DCLRE1C variant was tied to TCR beta V- and J-gene trimming. Some TCR beta chains (roughly 160 of them) were listed as cytomegalovirus-associated.

The CDR3 is 14 amino acids. V lost 6 bases, J lost 6 bases, and 18 bases lay in between. CDR1 is MDHEN and CDR2 is SYDVKM in the germline V gene. Amplification used 60 Vbeta primers and 13 Jbeta primers. Per the authors' pipeline: The count from a later analysis was some 81 million unique TCR beta chains, 9 million to 12 million of them shared. Clones were sequenced by immunoSEQ multiplex PCR, and TCRdb holds only the in-frame ones, with some missing. V and J calls and clone size are copied from that table; D and trimming were computed from the DNA. The data contain 100,000 to 150,000 clones, just under 75% of them singletons. Of note for this clone: What it binds is unknown.

The specimen was PBMCs. This sequence joins TRBV28 and TRBJ2-7; D gene uncertain. The clonotype originates from a man aged 55 to 70 in good health and CMV-seropositive. CDR3 amino acids: CASRSGSRLPEQYF. In DNA, the CDR3 is TGTGCCAGCAGATCCGGGTCTCGGCTCCCCGAGCAGTACTTC.